The 10 T cell receptor beta chains below were found in one sample sequenced in a study of radiotherapy plus CTLA-4 blockade in lung cancer. TCRdb keeps only in-frame clones here, not all; method: immunoSEQ multiplex PCR. This sample has 89,000 or so clones; 75% to 90% occur once, and the top ten carry under 4%. This material consisted of peripheral blood, taken from a patient treated with radiotherapy plus ipilimumab. All receptors come from a human donor with non-small cell lung cancer who had a partial response to radiotherapy plus ipilimumab.

The chain combines TRBV4-1 with TRBJ2-3, with D maybe TRBD1 (7 bases). The CDR3 spans 16 residues. Per the germline V gene, CDR1 is MGHRA and CDR2 is YSYEKL. Trimming took off 0 bases at V and 4 bases at J, with 14 bases between the two ends. The CDR3 sequence: CASSQEVGRGADTQYF. CDR3 in DNA: TGCGCCAGCAGCCAAGAAGTCGGCAGGGGGGCAGATACGCAGTATTTT.

The chain couples TRBV2 to TRBJ2-7, with 8 bases identical to TRBD1. Germline values: CDR1 SNHLY, CDR2 FYNNEI. This CDR3 has 14 residues. V was pared by 4 bases and J by 3 bases, with 5 bases of the junction left unmatched. The CDR3 region has the DNA TGTGCCAGCAGTGTGAACAGGGGGTTCTACGAGCAGTACTTC. It specifies CASSVNRGFYEQYF.

The chain employs TRBV7-3 and TRBJ2-7, with D uncertain. The CDR3 sequence is 13 residues long. Germline V gene data show CDR1 as SGHTA and CDR2 as FQGTGA. Deletions cut 2 bases from V and 5 bases from J, with 10 bases between. CDR3 amino acids: CASSLSPPDEQYF. In nucleotides, the CDR3 is TGTGCCAGCAGCTTATCCCCCCCGGACGAGCAGTACTTC.

The chain employs TRBV7-2 and TRBJ1-2; 7 nucleotides line up with TRBD1. CDR1 SGHTA and CDR2 FQGNSA come from the germline V gene. The CDR3 contains 13 residues. The J segment lost 6 bases and the V segment lost 1 base, leaving 2 bases of the junction unmatched. CDR3 bases: TGTGCCAGCAGCTTAGGACAGGGCGATGGCTACACCTTC. This gives the protein CASSLGQGDGYTF. Based on the CDR3 plus reference TRBV7-2 and TRBJ1-2, the full variable domain is GAGVSQSPSNKVTEKGKDVELRCDPISGHTALYWYRQSLGQGLEFLIYFQGNSAPDKSGLPSDRFSAERTGGSVSTLTIQRTQQEDSAVYLCASSLGQGDGYTFGSGTRLTVV.

The chain employs TRBV7-8 and TRBJ1-5, with 7 bases matching TRBD1. Germline CDR1 SGHVS, CDR2 FQNEAQ. The CDR3 spans 17 residues. V was pared by 5 bases and J by 6 bases, with 16 bases of the junction left unmatched. DNA for the CDR3: TGTGCCAGCAGCCTACGAGGAGGGGGCAGGGTTTCTCAGCCCCAGCATTTT. As protein: CASSLRGGGRVSQPQHF.

CDR3 in amino acids: CASIRGGTYNEQFF. DNA for the CDR3: TGTGCCAGCATCCGTGGCGGGACCTACAATGAGCAGTTCTTC. The rearrangement links TRBV6-5 to TRBJ2-1; possibly TRBD2 for D (6 bases). The germline CDR1 and CDR2 sequences are MNHEY and SVGAGI. V was shortened by 7 bases and J by 2 bases, with 12 bases between the two germline ends. CDR3 length: 14 residues.

This clone showed up just once. The gene calls are TRBV10-1 and TRBJ1-1; TRBD1 might be the D (5 bases). This CDR3 has 14 residues. The V end was cut by 3 bases, the J end by 2 bases, with 10 bases between. From germline, CDR1 is WNHNN and CDR2 SYGVQD (reference sequence). CDR3 loop: CASSDRGENTEAFF. The CDR3 DNA follows: TGCGCCAGCAGTGACCGGGGGGAAAACACTGAAGCTTTCTTT.

This rearrangement joins TRBV28 to TRBJ2-5; tentative D call: TRBD1 (6 bases). The CDR3 runs 15 residues. The V gene lost 2 bases and the J gene lost 2 bases, with 12 bases spanning the gap. CDR1 and CDR2 from the germline V gene are MDHEN and SYDVKM. The CDR3 sequence: CASSLGGWVQETQYF. The CDR3 nucleotides are TGTGCCAGCAGTTTAGGGGGCTGGGTTCAAGAGACCCAGTACTTC.

The J gene is TRBJ2-7, the V gene TRBV28; 7 bases agree with TRBD1. Looked up from germline, CDR1 is MDHEN and CDR2 is SYDVKM. There are 16 residues in the CDR3. Trimming removed 5 bases from V and 3 bases from J; junction bases left unmatched: 13. The CDR3 protein is CASSPVAGTADYEQYF. The CDR3 DNA reads TGTGCCAGCAGTCCCGTCGCCGGGACAGCGGACTACGAGCAGTACTTC.

The V and J genes are TRBV18 and TRBJ2-1; tentatively, D is TRBD1 (5 bases). The V gene's germline CDR1 is KGHSH and CDR2 LQKENI. The length of the CDR3 is 13 residues. V was pared by 6 bases and J by 4 bases, with 10 bases between. The CDR3 loop reads CASSNQGYNEQFF. CDR3 bases: TGTGCCAGCTCTAACCAGGGTTACAATGAGCAGTTCTTC.